One and the same sample provided the 6 T cell receptor beta chains below, sequenced in a study of blood T cell repertoires in COVID-19 (dated by TCRdb to 2018 to 2020). The library was produced with the immunoSEQ multiplex PCR assay. In its TCRdb copy, this immuneACCESS table keeps in-frame sequences only and misses some clones. Where compared with another copy, unresolved V genes explain less than half of these, and the others have no known cause. This sample lists 300,000 or so clones; around 83% were detected once. The top ten clones comprise 1% to 1.5% of the sample. Sequencing was carried out using peripheral blood. The receptors were sampled from a woman in her forties or fifties with acute or convalescent COVID-19.

The chain recombines TRBV6-5 with TRBJ1-2; D possibly corresponds to TRBD1 (5 bases). The V gene lost 4 bases and the J gene lost 0 bases, with 15 bases spanning the gap. This CDR3 is built from 16 residues. CDR1 is MNHEY and CDR2 is SVGAGI in the germline V gene. CDR3 sequence reads: CASSSSGTGANYGYTF. Here the CDR3 DNA reads TGTGCCAGCAGTTCCTCCGGGACTGGAGCTAACTATGGCTACACCTTC.

The chain carries TRBV12-5 and TRBJ2-5, with TRBD2 identical over 12 bases. The trim removed 5 bases at V and 4 bases at J, leaving 5 bases unmatched. CDR1 is LGHNT and CDR2 is FRNRAP in the germline V gene. This CDR3 is built from 15 residues. CDR3 DNA: TGTGCTAGTGGTCCGCCGGGACTAGCGGGAGAGACCCAGTACTTC. Amino acids: CASGPPGLAGETQYF. The full variable domain, rest sourced from reference TRBV12-5 and TRBJ2-5, is DARVTQTPRHKVTEMGQEVTMRCQPILGHNTVFWYRQTMMQGLELLAYFRNRAPLDDSGMPKDRFSAEMPDATLATLKIQPSEPRDSAVYFCASGPPGLAGETQYFGPGTRLLVL.

This chain joins TRBV21-1 and TRBJ1-1; the table's D call TRBD1 went unverified against the DNA. TRBV21-1 is a documented pseudogene. There are 13 residues in the CDR3. CDR3 region: CASSMTGLPEAFF. CDR3 coding DNA: TGTGCCAGCAGTATGACAGGGCTGCCTGAAGCTTTCTTT.

The chain recombines TRBV5-1 with TRBJ1-6, with 7 bases fitting TRBD1. J lost 3 bases, V lost 3 bases, and 3 bases had no gene match. Germline V gives CDR1 SGHRS, CDR2 YFSETQ. The CDR3 runs 15 residues. The CDR3, as DNA: TGCGCCAGCAGCTCCGACAGGGTCTATAATTCACCCCTCCACTTT. Translation: CASSSDRVYNSPLHF. Complete variable domain (other parts from reference TRBV5-1 and TRBJ1-6): KAGVTQTPRYLIKTRGQQVTLSCSPISGHRSVSWYQQTPGQGLQFLFEYFSETQRNKGNFPGRFSGRQFSNSRSEMNVSTLELGDSALYLCASSSDRVYNSPLHFGNGTRLTVT.

The rearrangement links TRBV28 to TRBJ1-2; D ambiguous. Germline V lookup: CDR1 MDHEN, CDR2 SYDVKM. Between the trimmed V and J ends, which lost 3 bases and 12 bases, there was a span of 14 bases. This CDR3 region has 12 residues. CDR3 coding DNA: TGTGCCAGCAGTTTCGCCCGGAGGGAACACACCTTC. Its translation: CASSFARREHTF.

This clone has more than one count but fewer than ten. The CDR3, as DNA: TGTGCCATCGGATCGCAGGGCCTTACAGATACGCAGTATTTT. This codes for CAIGSQGLTDTQYF. The V call is TRBV10-3, the J call TRBJ2-3; tentative D call: TRBD1 (5 bases). CDR1 is ENHRY, CDR2 SYGVKD, per germline. V lost 8 bases and J 3 bases, leaving 15 bases between the germline ends. There are 14 residues in the CDR3.